The present entry profiles one T cell receptor beta chain with its context. This clonotype has a count of ten or more. It has no known antigen specificity. No much larger clone is present one base from it, and per-base qualities are unavailable. What the time point label conveys for this sample: day 60 (about 2 months) after transplantation. The meaning of the sample's treatment or condition label: allogeneic hematopoietic cell transplantation with graft depleted of TCRalphabeta T cells and CD19 B cells. Transplant recipients were children who received TCRalphabeta/CD19-depleted allogeneic hematopoietic cell grafts. Trimming takes 6 bases from V and 0 bases from J, and the germline ends sit 14 bases apart. Per the germline V gene, SGHTA is the CDR1 and FQGNSA is the CDR2. The cysteine opens and the phenylalanine closes a CDR3 of 15 amino acids. Only the CDR3 DNA is retained, 45 bases long and in frame from the first base.

Library preparation used PCR. Reads for this sample came from an Illumina HiSeq 2500. TCR libraries were prepared with molecular barcoding, using unique molecular identifiers to normalize TCRbeta repertoire quantification. Clones were called with MiXCR by TCRdb after fastp trimmed the public reads at Q25, and only in-frame beta chains were retained. Records with the same CDR3 protein are collapsed into one entry carrying the most frequent genes and DNA. In this sample the table shows approximately 15,000 distinct CDR3 sequences, roughly 7.6% of which occur a single time. 30% to 45% of the sample goes to the ten largest clones. These data originate in a study of T-cell reconstitution after alpha-beta-depleted transplantation in children (dated by TCRdb to 2016 to 2017). About the full investigation: T-cell immune reconstitution after TCRalphabeta/CD19-depleted allogeneic hematopoietic cell transplantation in children was quantitatively tracked in the study by means of TCR repertoire profiling.

Points the paper makes about the study in general: Over the following months the frequencies of hyperexpanded clones went down, and after one year T-cell counts and TCRbeta diversity were mostly credited to newly produced T cells. In some patients, high TCRbeta diversity at day 60 was attributed to recipient T cells and intrathymic progenitors that had survived conditioning. About two months after transplant, the apparently early recovery of alphabetaT-cell counts reportedly depended on just several hundred clones that had expanded rapidly and came from non-depleted graft cells.

The rearranged chain carries TRBV7-2 and TRBJ1-2; the D segment cannot be called with confidence. The origin of this receptor is a boy younger than two who had a stem cell transplant for Wiskott-Aldrich syndrome, so the T cells may come from the graft donor. The sample here was PBMCs, mostly from graft donor cells, taken 60 days after TCRalphabeta/CD19-depleted stem cell transplant. Read as DNA, the sequence is TGTGCCAGCAGTGGTCGTGGGTTATCTAACTATGGCTACACCTTC. This sequence encodes CASSGRGLSNYGYTF.